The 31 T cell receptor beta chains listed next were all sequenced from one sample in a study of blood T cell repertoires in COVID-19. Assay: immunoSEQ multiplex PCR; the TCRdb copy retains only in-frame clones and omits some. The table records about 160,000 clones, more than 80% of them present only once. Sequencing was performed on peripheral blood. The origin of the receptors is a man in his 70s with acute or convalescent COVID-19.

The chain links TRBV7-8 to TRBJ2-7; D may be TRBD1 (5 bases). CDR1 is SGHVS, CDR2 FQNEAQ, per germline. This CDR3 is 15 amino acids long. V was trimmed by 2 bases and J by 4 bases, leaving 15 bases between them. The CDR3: CASSLSAGLVYEQYF. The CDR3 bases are TGTGCCAGCAGCTTAAGTGCAGGGCTAGTTTACGAGCAGTACTTC.

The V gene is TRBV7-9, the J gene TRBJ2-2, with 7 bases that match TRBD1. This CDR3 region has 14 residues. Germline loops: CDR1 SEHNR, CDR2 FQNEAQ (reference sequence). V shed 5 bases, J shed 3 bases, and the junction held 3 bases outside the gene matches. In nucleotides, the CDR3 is TGTGCCAGCAGCCGAGGGGGCGACACCGGGGAGCTGTTTTTT. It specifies CASSRGGDTGELFF.

The CDR3: CASSGGLAGTDTQYF. CDR3 bases: TGTGCCAGCAGCGGGGGACTAGCTGGCACAGATACGCAGTATTTT. This rearrangement joins TRBV5-4 to TRBJ2-3, with TRBD2 matching over 9 bases. Trimming removed 4 bases from V and 1 base from J; junction bases left unmatched: 4. The CDR3 sequence is 15 residues long. Germline CDR1 is SGHNT and CDR2 is YYREEE (reference sequence).

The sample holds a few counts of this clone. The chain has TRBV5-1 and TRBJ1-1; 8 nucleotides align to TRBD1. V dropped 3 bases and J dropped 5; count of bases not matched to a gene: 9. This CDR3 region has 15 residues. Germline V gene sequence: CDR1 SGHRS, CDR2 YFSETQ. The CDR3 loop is CASSSQQGVRTEAFF. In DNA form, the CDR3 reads TGCGCCAGCAGCTCACAACAGGGGGTGAGGACTGAAGCTTTCTTT.

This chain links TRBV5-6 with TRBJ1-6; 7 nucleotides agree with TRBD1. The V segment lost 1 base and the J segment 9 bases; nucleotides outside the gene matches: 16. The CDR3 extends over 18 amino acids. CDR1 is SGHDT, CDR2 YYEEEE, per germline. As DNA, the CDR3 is TGTGCCAGCAGCTTGACTAAAGACAGGGTTGAGGGAGGTTCACCCCTCCACTTT. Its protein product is CASSLTKDRVEGGSPLHF.

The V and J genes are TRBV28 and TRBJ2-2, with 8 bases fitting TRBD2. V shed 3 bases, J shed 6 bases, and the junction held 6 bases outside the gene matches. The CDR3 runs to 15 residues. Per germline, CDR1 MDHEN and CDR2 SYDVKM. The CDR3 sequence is CASSLGLVWSGELFF. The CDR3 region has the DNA TGTGCCAGCAGTTTGGGACTAGTTTGGTCCGGGGAGCTGTTTTTT.

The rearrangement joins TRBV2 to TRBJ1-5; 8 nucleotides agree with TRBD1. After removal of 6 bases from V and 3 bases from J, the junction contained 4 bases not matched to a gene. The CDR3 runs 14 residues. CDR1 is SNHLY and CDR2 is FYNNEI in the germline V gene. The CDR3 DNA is TGTGCCAGCAGCGGGACAGGCCCCAATCAGCCCCAGCATTTT. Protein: CASSGTGPNQPQHF.

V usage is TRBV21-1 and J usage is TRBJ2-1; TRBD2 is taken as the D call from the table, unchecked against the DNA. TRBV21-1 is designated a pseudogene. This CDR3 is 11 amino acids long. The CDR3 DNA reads TGTGCCAGCAGCATAGGACTGGGGCAGTTCTTC. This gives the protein CASSIGLGQFF.

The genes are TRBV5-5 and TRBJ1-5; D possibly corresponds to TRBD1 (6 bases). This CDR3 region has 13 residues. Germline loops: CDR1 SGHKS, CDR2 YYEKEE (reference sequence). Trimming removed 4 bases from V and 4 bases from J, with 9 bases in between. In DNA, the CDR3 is TGTGCCAGCAGCCCCAGGGGAAATCAGCCCCAGCATTTT. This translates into CASSPRGNQPQHF. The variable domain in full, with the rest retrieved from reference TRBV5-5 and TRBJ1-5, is DAGVTQSPTHLIKTRGQQVTLRCSPISGHKSVSWYQQVLGQGPQFIFQYYEKEERGRGNFPDRFSARQFPNYSSELNVNALLLGDSALYLCASSPRGNQPQHFGDGTRLSIL.

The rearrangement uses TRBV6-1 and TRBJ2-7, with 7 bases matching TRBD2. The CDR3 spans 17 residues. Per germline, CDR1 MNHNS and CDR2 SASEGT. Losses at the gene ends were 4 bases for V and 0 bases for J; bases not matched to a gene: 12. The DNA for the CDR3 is TGTGCCAGCAGTGCATTCCCTAGCGGCGCCATCTCCTACGAGCAGTACTTC. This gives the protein CASSAFPSGAISYEQYF.

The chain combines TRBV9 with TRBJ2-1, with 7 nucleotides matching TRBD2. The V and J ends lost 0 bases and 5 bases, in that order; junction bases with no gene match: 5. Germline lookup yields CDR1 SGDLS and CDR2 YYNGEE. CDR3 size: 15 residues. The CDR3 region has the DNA TGTGCCAGCAGCGTAGGCCTAGCGGAGGACAATGAGCAGTTCTTC. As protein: CASSVGLAEDNEQFF.

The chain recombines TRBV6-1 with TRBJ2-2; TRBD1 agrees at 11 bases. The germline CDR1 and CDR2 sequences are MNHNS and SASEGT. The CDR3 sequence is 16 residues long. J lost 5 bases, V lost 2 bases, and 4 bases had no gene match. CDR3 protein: CASSETGQGGTGELFF. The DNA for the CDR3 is TGTGCCAGCAGTGAAACGGGACAGGGGGGAACCGGGGAGCTGTTTTTT.

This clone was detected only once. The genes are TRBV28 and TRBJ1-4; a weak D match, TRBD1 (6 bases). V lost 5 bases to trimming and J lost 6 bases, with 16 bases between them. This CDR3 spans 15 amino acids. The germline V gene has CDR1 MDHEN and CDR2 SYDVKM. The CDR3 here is CASSLYRARYEKLFF. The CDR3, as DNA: TGTGCCAGCAGTCTCTACAGGGCCCGTTATGAAAAACTGTTTTTT.

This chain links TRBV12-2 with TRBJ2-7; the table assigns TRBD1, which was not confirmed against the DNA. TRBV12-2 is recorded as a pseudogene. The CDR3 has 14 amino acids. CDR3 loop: CASHSRGRSYEQYF. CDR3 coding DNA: TGTGCAAGTCACTCCAGGGGGAGATCCTACGAGCAGTACTTC.

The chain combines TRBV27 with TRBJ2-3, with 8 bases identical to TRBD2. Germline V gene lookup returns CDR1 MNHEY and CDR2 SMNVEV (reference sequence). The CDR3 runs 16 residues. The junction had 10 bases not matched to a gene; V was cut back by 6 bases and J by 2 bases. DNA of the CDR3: TGTGCCAGCAGCAGACAGCGGGGGATACCCACAGATACGCAGTATTTT. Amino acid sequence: CASSRQRGIPTDTQYF.

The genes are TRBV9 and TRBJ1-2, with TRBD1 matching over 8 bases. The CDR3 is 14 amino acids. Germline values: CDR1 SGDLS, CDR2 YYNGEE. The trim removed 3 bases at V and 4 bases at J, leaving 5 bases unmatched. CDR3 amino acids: CASSAGQGVYGYTF. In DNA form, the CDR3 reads TGTGCCAGCAGCGCCGGACAGGGAGTCTATGGCTACACCTTC.

CDR3 residues: CASSLVGAENIQYF. The CDR3, as DNA: TGTGCCAGCAGCTTGGTGGGGGCGGAAAACATTCAGTACTTC. V gene TRBV5-5 combines with J gene TRBJ2-4, with D maybe TRBD1 (6 bases). V dropped 0 bases and J dropped 5 bases, with 9 bases sitting between them. Germline V CDR1 and CDR2: SGHKS, YYEKEE (reference sequence). This CDR3 is 14 amino acids long.

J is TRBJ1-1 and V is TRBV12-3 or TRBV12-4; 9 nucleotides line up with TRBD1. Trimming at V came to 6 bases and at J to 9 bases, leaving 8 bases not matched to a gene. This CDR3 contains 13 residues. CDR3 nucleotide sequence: TGTGCCAGCAGCCCCGGACAGGGGTTCCAAGCTTTCTTT. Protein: CASSPGQGFQAFF.

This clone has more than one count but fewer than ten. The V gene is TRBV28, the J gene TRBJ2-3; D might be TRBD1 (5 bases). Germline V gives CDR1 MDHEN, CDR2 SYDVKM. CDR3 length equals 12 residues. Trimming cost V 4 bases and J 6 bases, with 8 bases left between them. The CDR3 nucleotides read TGTGCCAGCAGTTCGAGACAGGATACGCAGTATTTT. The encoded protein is CASSSRQDTQYF.

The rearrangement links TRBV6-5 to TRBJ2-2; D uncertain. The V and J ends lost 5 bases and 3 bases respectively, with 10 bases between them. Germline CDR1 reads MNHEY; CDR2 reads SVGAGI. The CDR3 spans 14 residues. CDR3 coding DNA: TGTGCCAGCAGTCCCGGTTTCGACACCGGGGAGCTGTTTTTT. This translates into CASSPGFDTGELFF.

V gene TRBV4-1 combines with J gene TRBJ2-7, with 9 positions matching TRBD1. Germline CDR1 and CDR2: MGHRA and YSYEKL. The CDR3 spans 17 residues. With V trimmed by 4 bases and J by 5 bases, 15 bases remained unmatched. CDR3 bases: TGCGCCAGCAGCCCACCAACCCGTGACAGGGGGAGAAACGAGCAGTACTTC. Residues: CASSPPTRDRGRNEQYF.

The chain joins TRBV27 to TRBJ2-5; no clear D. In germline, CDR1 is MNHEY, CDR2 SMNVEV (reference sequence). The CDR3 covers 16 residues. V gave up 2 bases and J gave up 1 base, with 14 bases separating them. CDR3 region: CASSLNSRPTQETQYF. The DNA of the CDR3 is TGTGCCAGCAGTTTAAATTCGCGGCCGACCCAAGAGACCCAGTACTTC.

The CDR3 here is CAISDTGGNQPQHF. Here the CDR3 DNA reads TGTGCCATCAGTGACACAGGGGGGAATCAGCCCCAGCATTTT. V gene TRBV10-3 combines with J gene TRBJ1-5; 8 positions match TRBD1. The CDR3 has 14 amino acids. Germline V gives CDR1 ENHRY, CDR2 SYGVKD. The V segment lost 3 bases and the J segment 4 bases; nucleotides outside the gene matches: 2.

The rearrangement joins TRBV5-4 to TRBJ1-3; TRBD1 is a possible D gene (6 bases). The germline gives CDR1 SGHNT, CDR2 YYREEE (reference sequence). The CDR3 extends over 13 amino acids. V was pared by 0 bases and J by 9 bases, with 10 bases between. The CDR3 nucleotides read TGTGCCAGCAGCTTGGACAGGGAAGGCACCATATATTTT. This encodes CASSLDREGTIYF.

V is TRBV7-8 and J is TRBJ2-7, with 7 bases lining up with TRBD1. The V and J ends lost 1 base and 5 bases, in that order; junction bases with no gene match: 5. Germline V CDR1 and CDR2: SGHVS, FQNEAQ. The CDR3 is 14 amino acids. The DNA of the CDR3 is TGTGCCAGCAGCTTAGGGGACAGTACTGACGAGCAGTACTTC. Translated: CASSLGDSTDEQYF.

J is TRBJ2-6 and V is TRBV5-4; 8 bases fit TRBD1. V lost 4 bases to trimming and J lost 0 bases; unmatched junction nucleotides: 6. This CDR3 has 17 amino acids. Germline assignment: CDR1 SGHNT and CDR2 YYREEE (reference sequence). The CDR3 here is CASSTGQGLSGANVLTF. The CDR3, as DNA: TGTGCCAGCAGCACCGGACAGGGCCTCTCTGGGGCCAACGTCCTGACTTTC.

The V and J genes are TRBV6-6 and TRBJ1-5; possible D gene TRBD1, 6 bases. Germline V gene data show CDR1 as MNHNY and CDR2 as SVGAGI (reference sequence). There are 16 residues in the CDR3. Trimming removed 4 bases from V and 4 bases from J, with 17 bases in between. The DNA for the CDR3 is TGTGCCAGCAGTTCGTCTTCGGACAGCGAGAATCAGCCCCAGCATTTT. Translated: CASSSSSDSENQPQHF.

This CDR3 reads CASSPDDISYEQYF. The CDR3 DNA sequence: TGTGCCAGCAGCCCCGACGACATCTCCTACGAGCAGTACTTC. The chain recombines TRBV11-2 with TRBJ2-7; D call uncertain. This CDR3 is 14 amino acids long. Trimming took off 5 bases at V and 0 bases at J, with 11 bases between the two ends. In germline, CDR1 is SGHAT, CDR2 FQNNGV.

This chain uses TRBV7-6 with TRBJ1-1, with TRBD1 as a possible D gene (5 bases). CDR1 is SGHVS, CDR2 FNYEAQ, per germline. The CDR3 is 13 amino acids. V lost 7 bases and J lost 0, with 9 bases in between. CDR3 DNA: TGTGCCAGCAAGCGGGGCATGAACACTGAAGCTTTCTTT. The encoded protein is CASKRGMNTEAFF. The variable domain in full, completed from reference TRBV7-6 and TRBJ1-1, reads GAGVSQSPRYKVTKRGQDVALRCDPISGHVSLYWYRQALGQGPEFLTYFNYEAQQDKSGLPNDRFSAERPEGSISTLTIQRTEQRDSAMYRCASKRGMNTEAFFGQGTRLTVV.

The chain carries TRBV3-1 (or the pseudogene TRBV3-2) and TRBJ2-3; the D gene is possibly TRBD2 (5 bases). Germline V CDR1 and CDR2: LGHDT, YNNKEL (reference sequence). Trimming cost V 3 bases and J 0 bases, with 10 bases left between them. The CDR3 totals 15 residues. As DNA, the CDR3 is TGTGCCAGCAGCCAGGGAGCTCCTAGCACAGATACGCAGTATTTT. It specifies CASSQGAPSTDTQYF.

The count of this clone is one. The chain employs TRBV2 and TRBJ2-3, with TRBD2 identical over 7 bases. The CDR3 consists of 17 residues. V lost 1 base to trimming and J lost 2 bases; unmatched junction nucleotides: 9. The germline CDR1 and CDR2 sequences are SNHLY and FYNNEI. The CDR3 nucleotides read TGTGCCAGCAGTGAAGTTTCGGGAGCGGGGCTCACAGATACGCAGTATTTT. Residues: CASSEVSGAGLTDTQYF.